This T cell receptor beta chain was identified in a study of cytomegalovirus exposure and HLA in healthy donors. Findings of the study overall: Reports indicated that the classifier achieved high specificity and sensitivity in diagnosing cytomegalovirus status. Sequencing depth roughly uniform across donors was assumed in presence/absence analyses. Later on, a genetic analysis was performed. It linked a missense variant in DCLRE1C with V- and J-gene trimming of TCR beta.

Germline V gene data show CDR1 as MRHNA and CDR2 as SNTAGT. Losses at the gene ends were 1 base for V and 6 bases for J; bases not matched to a gene: 3. This CDR3 has 15 amino acids. PCR primers comprised 60 Vbeta and 13 Jbeta primers. The protocol was immunoSEQ multiplex PCR, while the TCRdb copy is restricted to in-frame clones and leaves out a portion. This sample carries 38,000 or so clones, with 6.2% going to the ten biggest clones. With respect to this clone: Its specificity is not known.

The source is a man aged 25-40 years in good health and CMV-seronegative. This sequence joins TRBV6-4 and TRBJ1-6; TRBD1 agrees at 7 bases. The sample comprised PBMCs. The CDR3 region has the DNA TGTGCCAGCAGTGACTTCCGGGACAGTAATTCACCCCTCCACTTT. As protein: CASSDFRDSNSPLHF.